This entry lists 5 T cell receptor beta chains sequenced from one sample in a study of blood T cell repertoires in COVID-19. The protocol was immunoSEQ multiplex PCR, while the TCRdb copy is restricted to in-frame clones and leaves out a portion. The sample shows approximately 90,000 clones, roughly nine tenths of them seen only once. The sample consisted of peripheral blood. The receptors originated from a man aged 45 to 65 with acute or convalescent COVID-19.

The chain employs TRBV29-1 and TRBJ1-1; 7 bases line up with TRBD1. Germline V gene sequence: CDR1 SQVTM, CDR2 ANQGSEA. V shed 5 bases and J 4 bases; nucleotides not matched to a gene: 7. The CDR3 consists of 13 residues. The CDR3 here is CSVSTGAVTEAFF. For the CDR3, the DNA is TGCAGCGTTTCTACAGGGGCGGTCACTGAAGCTTTCTTT. Supplemented by reference TRBV29-1 and TRBJ1-1, the full variable domain reads SAVISQKPSRDICQRGTSLTIQCQVDSQVTMMFWYRQQPGQSLTLIATANQGSEATYESGFVIDKFPISRPNLTFSTLTVSNMSPEDSSIYLCSVSTGAVTEAFFGQGTRLTVV.

The chain combines TRBV2 with TRBJ1-3, with D possibly matching TRBD1 (6 bases). The ends were cut back, 7 bases at V and 7 bases at J, with 14 bases in the middle. The CDR3 covers 13 residues. Germline CDR1 reads SNHLY; CDR2 reads FYNNEI. For the CDR3, the DNA is TGTGCCAGCACCCTCGACCAGGGGAACACCATATATTTT. It translates to CASTLDQGNTIYF.

The chain uses TRBV29-1 and TRBJ1-2; 8 nucleotides match TRBD1. CDR3 length: 14 residues. The junction had 14 bases not matched to a gene; V was cut back by 3 bases and J by 11 bases. The V gene's germline CDR1 is SQVTM and CDR2 ANQGSEA. In DNA form, the CDR3 reads TGCAGCGTTGATGTAGGCCCCGGACAGGGCGGTTACACCTTC. This codes for CSVDVGPGQGGYTF.

CDR3 sequence (DNA): TGTGCCAGCAGCGCCGGGACAGGGTTGGTAGCTTTCTTT. This sequence encodes CASSAGTGLVAFF. The rearrangement joins TRBV11-2 to TRBJ1-1, with 9 bases identical to TRBD1. The CDR3 has 13 amino acids. Germline trimming cut 5 bases from V and 10 bases from J; bases unmatched to any gene: 8. In germline, CDR1 is SGHAT, CDR2 FQNNGV.

The chain employs TRBV5-1 and TRBJ2-1, with TRBD1 matching over 7 bases. Germline V gene sequence: CDR1 SGHRS, CDR2 YFSETQ. V lost 1 base and J lost 8; bases outside the gene matches: 6. This CDR3 has 14 amino acids. CDR3 nucleotides: TGCGCCAGCAGCTTGATTAGGGGGCACGATGAGCAGTTCTTC. The encoded protein is CASSLIRGHDEQFF.